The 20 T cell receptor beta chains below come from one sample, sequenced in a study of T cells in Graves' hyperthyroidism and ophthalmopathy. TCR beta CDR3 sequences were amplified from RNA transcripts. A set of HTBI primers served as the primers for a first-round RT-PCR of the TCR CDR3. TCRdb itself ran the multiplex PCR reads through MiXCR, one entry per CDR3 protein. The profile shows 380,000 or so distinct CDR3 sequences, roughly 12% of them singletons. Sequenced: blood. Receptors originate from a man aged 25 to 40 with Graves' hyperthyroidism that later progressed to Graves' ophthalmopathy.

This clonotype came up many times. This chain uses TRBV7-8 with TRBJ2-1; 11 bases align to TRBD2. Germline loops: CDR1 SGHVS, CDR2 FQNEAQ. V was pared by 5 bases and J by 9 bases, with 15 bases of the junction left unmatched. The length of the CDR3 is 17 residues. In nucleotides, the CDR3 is TGTGCCAGCAGCATTGGCAGACTAGCGGGGATTCCTCGTGAGCAGTTCTTC. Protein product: CASSIGRLAGIPREQFF.

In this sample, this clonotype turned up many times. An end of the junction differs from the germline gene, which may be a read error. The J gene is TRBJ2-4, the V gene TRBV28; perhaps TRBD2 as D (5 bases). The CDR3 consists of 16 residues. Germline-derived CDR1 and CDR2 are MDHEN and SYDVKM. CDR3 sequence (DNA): TGTGCCAGCAGACCTCCTCCTTGGAGGCCTAAAAGCATTCAGTACTTC. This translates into CASRPPPWRPKSIQYF.

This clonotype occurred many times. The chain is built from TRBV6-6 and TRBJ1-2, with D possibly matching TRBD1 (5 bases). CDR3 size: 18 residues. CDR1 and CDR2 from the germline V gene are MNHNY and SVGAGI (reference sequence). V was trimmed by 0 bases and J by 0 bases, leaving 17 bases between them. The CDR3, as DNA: TGTGCCAGCAGTTACTCTGGGGCAGCCAATGAAGCTAACTATGGCTACACCTTC. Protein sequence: CASSYSGAANEANYGYTF.

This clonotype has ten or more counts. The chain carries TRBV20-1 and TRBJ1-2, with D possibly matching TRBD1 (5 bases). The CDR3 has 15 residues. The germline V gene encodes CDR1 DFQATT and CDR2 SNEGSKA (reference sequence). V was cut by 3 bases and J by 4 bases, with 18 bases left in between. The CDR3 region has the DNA TGCAGTGCTAGCTCAGCAGGCAGGGAGGGCTATGGCTACACCTTC. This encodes CSASSAGREGYGYTF.

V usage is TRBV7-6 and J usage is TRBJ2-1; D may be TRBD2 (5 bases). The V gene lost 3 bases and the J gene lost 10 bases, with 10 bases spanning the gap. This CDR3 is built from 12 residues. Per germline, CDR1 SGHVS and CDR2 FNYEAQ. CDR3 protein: CASSFAGREQFF. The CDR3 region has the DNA TGTGCCAGCAGCTTCGCGGGCCGCGAGCAGTTCTTC.

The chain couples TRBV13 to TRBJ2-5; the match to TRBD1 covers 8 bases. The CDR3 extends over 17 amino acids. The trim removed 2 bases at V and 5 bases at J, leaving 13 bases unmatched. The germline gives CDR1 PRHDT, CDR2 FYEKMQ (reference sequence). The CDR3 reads CASSLSSVGQGWETQYF. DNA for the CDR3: TGTGCCAGCAGCTTATCCTCCGTAGGACAGGGATGGGAGACCCAGTACTTC.

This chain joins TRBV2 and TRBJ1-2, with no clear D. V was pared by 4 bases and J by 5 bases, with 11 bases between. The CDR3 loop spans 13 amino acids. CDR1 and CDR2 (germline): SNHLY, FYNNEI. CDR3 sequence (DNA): TGTGCCAGCAGTGGCACAGCTTCTTATGGCTACACCTTC. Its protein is CASSGTASYGYTF. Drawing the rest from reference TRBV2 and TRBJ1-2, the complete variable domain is EPEVTQTPSHQVTQMGQEVILRCVPISNHLYFYWYRQILGQKVEFLVSFYNNEISEKSEIFDDQFSVERPDGSNFTLKIRSTKLEDSAMYFCASSGTASYGYTFGSGTRLTVV.

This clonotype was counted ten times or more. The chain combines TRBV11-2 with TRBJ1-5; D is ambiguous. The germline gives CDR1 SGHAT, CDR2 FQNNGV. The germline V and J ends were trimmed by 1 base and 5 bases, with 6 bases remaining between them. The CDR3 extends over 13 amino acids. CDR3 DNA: TGTGCCAGCAGCTTAGCAGAATATCAGCCCCAGCATTTT. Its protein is CASSLAEYQPQHF.

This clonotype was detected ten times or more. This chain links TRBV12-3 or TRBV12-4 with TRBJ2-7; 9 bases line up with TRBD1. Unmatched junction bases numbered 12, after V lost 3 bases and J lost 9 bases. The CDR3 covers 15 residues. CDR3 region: CASSFTRTGVMGQYF. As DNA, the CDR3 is TGTGCCAGCAGTTTTACCCGGACAGGGGTAATGGGGCAGTACTTC.

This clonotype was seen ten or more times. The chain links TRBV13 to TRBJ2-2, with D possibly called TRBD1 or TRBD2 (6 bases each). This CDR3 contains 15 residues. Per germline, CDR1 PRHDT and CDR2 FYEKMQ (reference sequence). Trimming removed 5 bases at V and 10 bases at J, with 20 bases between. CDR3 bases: TGTGCCAGCAGCCCCGAGGGGGACTTAAGGGAGGAGCTGTTTTTT. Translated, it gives CASSPEGDLREELFF. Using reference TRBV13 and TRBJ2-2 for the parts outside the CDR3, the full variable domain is AAGVIQSPRHLIKEKRETATLKCYPIPRHDTVYWYQQGPGQDPQFLISFYEKMQSDKGSIPDRFSAQQFSDYHSELNMSSLELGDSALYFCASSPEGDLREELFFGEGSRLTVL.

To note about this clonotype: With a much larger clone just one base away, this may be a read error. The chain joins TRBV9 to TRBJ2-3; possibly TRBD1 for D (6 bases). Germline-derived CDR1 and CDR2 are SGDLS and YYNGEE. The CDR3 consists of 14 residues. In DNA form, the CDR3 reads TGTGTCAGCAGCACCAGGACAGACTCAGATACGCAGTATTTT. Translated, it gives CVSSTRTDSDTQYF.

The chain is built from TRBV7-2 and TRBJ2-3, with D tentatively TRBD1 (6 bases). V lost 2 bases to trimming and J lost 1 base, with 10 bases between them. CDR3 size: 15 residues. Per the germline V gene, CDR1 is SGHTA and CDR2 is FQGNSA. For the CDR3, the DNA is TGTGCCAGCAGCTTATCAGGGGTTGGCACAGATACGCAGTATTTT. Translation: CASSLSGVGTDTQYF.

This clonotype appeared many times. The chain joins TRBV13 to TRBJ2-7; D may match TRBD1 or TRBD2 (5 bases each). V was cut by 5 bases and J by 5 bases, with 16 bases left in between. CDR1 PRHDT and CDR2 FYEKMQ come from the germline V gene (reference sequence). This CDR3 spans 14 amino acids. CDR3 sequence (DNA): TGTGCCAGCAGCCCGGGACGGCTAGGCGACGAGCAGTACTTC. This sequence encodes CASSPGRLGDEQYF.

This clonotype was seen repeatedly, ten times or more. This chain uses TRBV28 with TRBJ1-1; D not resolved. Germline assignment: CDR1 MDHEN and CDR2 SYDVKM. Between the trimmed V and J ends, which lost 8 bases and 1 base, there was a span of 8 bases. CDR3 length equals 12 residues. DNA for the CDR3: TGTGCCAGCCCGAATTCGAACACTGAAGCTTTCTTT. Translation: CASPNSNTEAFF.

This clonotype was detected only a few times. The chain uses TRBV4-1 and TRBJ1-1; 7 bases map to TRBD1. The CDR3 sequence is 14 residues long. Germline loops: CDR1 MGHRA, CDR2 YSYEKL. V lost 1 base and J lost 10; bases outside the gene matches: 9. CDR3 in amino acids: CASSQGDRKNVAFF. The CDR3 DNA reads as TGCGCCAGCAGCCAAGGGGACAGAAAAAATGTAGCTTTCTTT.

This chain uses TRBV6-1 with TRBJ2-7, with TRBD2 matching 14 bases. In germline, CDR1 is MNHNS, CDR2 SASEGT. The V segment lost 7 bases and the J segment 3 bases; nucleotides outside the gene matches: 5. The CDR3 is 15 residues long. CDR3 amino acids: CASTGLAGGSYEQYF. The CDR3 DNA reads TGTGCCAGCACTGGACTAGCGGGGGGAAGCTACGAGCAGTACTTC.

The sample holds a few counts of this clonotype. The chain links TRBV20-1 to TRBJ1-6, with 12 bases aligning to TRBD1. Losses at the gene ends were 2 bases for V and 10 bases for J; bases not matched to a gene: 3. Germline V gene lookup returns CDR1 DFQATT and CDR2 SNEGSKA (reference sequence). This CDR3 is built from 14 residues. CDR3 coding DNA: TGCAGTGCTAGACGGGACAGGGGGCGGTCACCCCTCCACTTT. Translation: CSARRDRGRSPLHF.

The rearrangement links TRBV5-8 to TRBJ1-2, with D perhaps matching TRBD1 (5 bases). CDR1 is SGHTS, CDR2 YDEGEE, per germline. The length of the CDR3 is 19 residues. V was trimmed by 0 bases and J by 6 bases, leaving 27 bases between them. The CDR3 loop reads CASSLVFSARASRGDGYTF. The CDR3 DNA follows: TGTGCCAGCAGCTTGGTATTTTCCGCCAGGGCTTCTCGCGGTGATGGCTACACCTTC.

The CDR3 DNA reads TGTGCCAGTAGTATACTGCGGGCCAAAAACATTCAGTACTTC. Amino acid sequence: CASSILRAKNIQYF. The chain employs TRBV19 and TRBJ2-4; D uncertain. V shed 2 bases and J shed 1 base, with 6 bases lying between them. This CDR3 spans 14 amino acids. CDR1 is LNHDA, CDR2 SQIVND, per germline (reference sequence).

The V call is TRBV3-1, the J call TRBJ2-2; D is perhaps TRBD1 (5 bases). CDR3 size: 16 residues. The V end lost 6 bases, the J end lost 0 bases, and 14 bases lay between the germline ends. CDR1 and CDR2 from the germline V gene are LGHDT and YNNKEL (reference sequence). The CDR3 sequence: CASSKSSGSNTGELFF. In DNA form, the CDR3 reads TGTGCCAGCAGTAAATCTTCAGGGTCGAACACCGGGGAGCTGTTTTTT. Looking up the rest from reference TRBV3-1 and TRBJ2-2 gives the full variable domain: DTAVSQTPKYLVTQMGNDKSIKCEQNLGHDTMYWYKQDSKKFLKIMFSYNNKELIINETVPNRFSPKSPDKAHLNLHINSLELGDSAVYFCASSKSSGSNTGELFFGEGSRLTVL.